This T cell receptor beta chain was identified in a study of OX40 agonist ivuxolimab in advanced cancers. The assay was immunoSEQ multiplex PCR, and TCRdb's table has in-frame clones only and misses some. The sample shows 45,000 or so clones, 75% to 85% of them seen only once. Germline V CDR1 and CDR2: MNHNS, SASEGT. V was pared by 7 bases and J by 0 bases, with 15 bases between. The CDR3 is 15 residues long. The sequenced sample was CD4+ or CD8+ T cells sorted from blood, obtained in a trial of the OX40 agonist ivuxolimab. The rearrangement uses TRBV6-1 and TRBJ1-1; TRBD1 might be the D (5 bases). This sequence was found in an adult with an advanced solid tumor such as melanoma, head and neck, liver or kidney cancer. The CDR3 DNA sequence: TGTGCCAGCACAAGGGGTCTCGATGTGAACACTGAAGCTTTCTTT. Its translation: CASTRGLDVNTEAFF.